The 28 T cell receptor beta chains given below trace back to one sample, sequenced in a study of blood T cell repertoires in COVID-19. Clones were sequenced by immunoSEQ multiplex PCR, and TCRdb holds only the in-frame ones, with some missing. The sample lists about 200,000 clones, about 94% occurring once. The sample was peripheral blood. Every receptor here comes from a man aged 55 to 70 with COVID-19, enrolled during active disease.

This chain uses TRBV10-3 with TRBJ1-2, with TRBD1 as a possible D gene (6 bases). CDR3 length equals 15 residues. Germline loops: CDR1 ENHRY, CDR2 SYGVKD. V lost 6 bases, J lost 4 bases, and 18 bases lay in between. The CDR3 DNA sequence: TGTGCCATCAGCCTACAACCCGGACAGAGCTATGGCTACACCTTC. This translates into CAISLQPGQSYGYTF.

The gene calls are TRBV10-3 and TRBJ1-2; D remains ambiguous. The CDR3 runs 12 residues. Trimming removed 0 bases from V and 5 bases from J, with 4 bases in between. Germline V gives CDR1 ENHRY, CDR2 SYGVKD. As DNA, the CDR3 is TGTGCCATCAGTGAGTCCAGTTATGGCTACACCTTC. This gives the protein CAISESSYGYTF.

V and J are TRBV19 and TRBJ2-1; a possible D gene is TRBD1 (6 bases). The germline V and J ends were trimmed by 7 bases and 7 bases, with 20 bases remaining between them. The CDR3 loop spans 15 amino acids. Germline V gene data show CDR1 as LNHDA and CDR2 as SQIVND (reference sequence). The CDR3 is CASNHRAVGLNEQFF. CDR3 nucleotide sequence: TGTGCCAGTAATCACAGGGCGGTCGGGTTGAATGAGCAGTTCTTC.

The chain is built from TRBV3-1 (or the pseudogene TRBV3-2) and TRBJ2-7; TRBD1 matches at 7 bases. The trim removed 3 bases at V and 2 bases at J, leaving 10 bases unmatched. The CDR3 runs 16 residues. Per the germline V gene, CDR1 is LGHDT and CDR2 is YNNKEL (reference sequence). The CDR3 spells CASSHSPGQRTYEQYF. The CDR3 DNA is TGTGCCAGCAGCCATAGCCCGGGACAGAGAACCTACGAGCAGTACTTC.

This clone has only one observation. V usage is TRBV2 and J usage is TRBJ2-7; 12 nucleotides line up with TRBD1. CDR1 is SNHLY, CDR2 FYNNEI, per germline. The length of the CDR3 is 14 residues. The V segment lost 6 bases and the J segment 4 bases; nucleotides outside the gene matches: 4. The CDR3 sequence: CASRPGQGAYEQYF. CDR3 nucleotides: TGTGCCAGCAGACCGGGACAGGGGGCATACGAGCAGTACTTC.

The chain is built from TRBV15 and TRBJ1-4; 7 bases agree with TRBD1. The V and J ends lost 4 bases and 8 bases, in that order; junction bases with no gene match: 7. The CDR3 is made up of 14 amino acids. Germline V gene lookup returns CDR1 LNHNV and CDR2 YYDKDF (reference sequence). CDR3 nucleotide sequence: TGTGCCACCAGCATTACAGGGGCAGGCGAAAAACTGTTTTTT. It codes for CATSITGAGEKLFF.

The chain recombines TRBV10-1 with TRBJ2-2, with 11 bases lining up with TRBD2. The V gene's germline CDR1 is WNHNN and CDR2 SYGVQD (reference sequence). The CDR3 has 14 amino acids. The V segment lost 6 bases and the J segment 6 bases; nucleotides outside the gene matches: 3. Here the CDR3 DNA reads TGCGCCAGCAGCGGGGGACTAGCGGCCGGGGAGCTGTTTTTT. Translating gives CASSGGLAAGELFF.

This rearrangement joins TRBV30 to TRBJ2-2, with a possible D match to TRBD1 (6 bases). The CDR3 contains 14 residues. V lost 4 bases and J lost 6, with 15 bases in between. CDR1 is GTSNPN and CDR2 is SVGIG in the germline V gene (reference sequence). CDR3 amino acids: CAWTLRGLAGELFF. The CDR3 region has the DNA TGTGCCTGGACCCTCAGGGGCTTGGCCGGGGAGCTGTTTTTT.

V and J are TRBV27 and TRBJ2-7; TRBD2 agrees at 12 bases. The CDR3 loop spans 17 amino acids. V was pared by 6 bases and J by 1 base, with 10 bases of the junction left unmatched. Germline V CDR1 and CDR2: MNHEY, SMNVEV (reference sequence). The CDR3, as DNA: TGTGCCAGCAGAAGACTAGCGGGAGTCGGACCATCCTACGAGCAGTACTTC. Amino acids: CASRRLAGVGPSYEQYF.

The chain couples TRBV19 to TRBJ2-7; 13 nucleotides agree with TRBD2. J lost 0 bases, V lost 3 bases, and 8 bases had no gene match. The CDR3 runs to 18 residues. Per the germline V gene, CDR1 is LNHDA and CDR2 is SQIVND (reference sequence). For the CDR3, the DNA is TGTGCCAGTAGTATCGCAACTAGCGGGAGGGGATCCTCCTACGAGCAGTACTTC. Amino acid sequence: CASSIATSGRGSSYEQYF.

The V gene is TRBV7-9, the J gene TRBJ2-3; perhaps TRBD2 as D (6 bases). This CDR3 contains 19 residues. The V gene's germline CDR1 is SEHNR and CDR2 FQNEAQ (reference sequence). The V and J ends lost 6 bases and 1 base respectively, with 26 bases between them. The CDR3 coding sequence is TGTGCCAGCAGAGTAACTCCGGGACGGAGGGACTCCGGCACAGATACGCAGTATTTT. Translation: CASRVTPGRRDSGTDTQYF.

The chain joins TRBV7-9 to TRBJ1-2; TRBD1 aligns across 9 bases. The V gene's germline CDR1 is SEHNR and CDR2 FQNEAQ (reference sequence). The CDR3 has 15 amino acids. Trimming cost V 5 bases and J 6 bases; bases outside gene matches: 10. The DNA of the CDR3 is TGTGCCAGCAGCCGCTCCCCTGACAGGGGGGATGGCTACACCTTC. Amino acids: CASSRSPDRGDGYTF. The full variable domain, completed using reference TRBV7-9 and TRBJ1-2, is DTGVSQNPRHKITKRGQNVTFRCDPISEHNRLYWYRQTLGQGPEFLTYFQNEAQLEKSRLLSDRFSAERPKGSFSTLEIQRTEQGDSAMYLCASSRSPDRGDGYTFGSGTRLTVV.

This clone was seen a few times. The CDR3 DNA follows: TGTGCCAGCAGGCCCGGGACAGCCTTTCTTCTAAGCTCCTACAATGAGCAGTTCTTC. Its protein product is CASRPGTAFLLSSYNEQFF. V and J are TRBV2 and TRBJ2-1; TRBD1 agrees at 7 bases. Germline CDR1 reads SNHLY; CDR2 reads FYNNEI. V was clipped by 6 bases and J by 0 bases; unmatched bases: 17. The length of the CDR3 is 19 residues.

The J gene is TRBJ2-1, the V gene TRBV2; 10 nucleotides align to TRBD2. The junction had 15 bases not matched to a gene; V was cut back by 4 bases and J by 6 bases. The CDR3 is made up of 18 amino acids. Germline V lookup: CDR1 SNHLY, CDR2 FYNNEI. CDR3 in DNA: TGTGCCAGCAGTGCTTGGCTAGCGGGGGCACTACGATCCAATGAGCAGTTCTTC. Residues: CASSAWLAGALRSNEQFF.

This chain links TRBV21-1 with TRBJ2-2; TRBD1, the table's D call, lacks a check against the DNA. TRBV21-1 is termed a pseudogene. The CDR3 has 15 amino acids. The CDR3 bases are TGTGCCAGCAGCACAGGACAGGCTGAACACCGGGGAGCTGTTTTT. This encodes CASSTGQAEHRGAVF.

This clone was detected only once. The DNA of the CDR3 is TGTGCCATCAGTGAAAGGCAGGGGAGCAATCAGCCCCAGCATTTT. This encodes CAISERQGSNQPQHF. The chain uses TRBV10-3 and TRBJ1-5; perhaps TRBD1 as D (6 bases). Trimming took 3 bases from V and 1 from J, leaving 10 bases between them. The germline CDR1 and CDR2 sequences are ENHRY and SYGVKD. The CDR3 runs 15 residues.

The V and J genes are TRBV5-1 and TRBJ2-2, with 9 bases matching TRBD1. Germline V gene sequence: CDR1 SGHRS, CDR2 YFSETQ. Unmatched junction bases numbered 7, after V lost 4 bases and J lost 3 bases. This CDR3 has 16 residues. The CDR3 sequence is CASSARQGVDTGELFF. Here the CDR3 DNA reads TGCGCCAGCAGCGCCAGACAGGGGGTGGACACCGGGGAGCTGTTTTTT.

The chain couples TRBV6-5 to TRBJ2-7; 7 bases fit TRBD2. J lost 2 bases, V lost 3 bases, and 7 bases had no gene match. This CDR3 has 15 residues. Germline V gene lookup returns CDR1 MNHEY and CDR2 SVGAGI. CDR3 bases: TGTGCCAGCAGTTATGCCGGGGGGACCCCCTACGAGCAGTACTTC. Amino acid sequence: CASSYAGGTPYEQYF.

The chain recombines TRBV6-5 with TRBJ1-2, with TRBD1 identical over 9 bases. Germline CDR1 is MNHEY and CDR2 is SVGAGI. The CDR3 has 13 amino acids. Trimming took 4 bases from V and 8 from J; bases not matched to a gene: 5. The CDR3 here is CASSLRTGDGYTF. Here the CDR3 DNA reads TGTGCCAGCAGTTTACGGACAGGGGACGGCTACACCTTC.

The CDR3 DNA reads as TGTGCCAGCAGTTTAGCGGGTAGCGGGGACACAGATACGCAGTATTTT. Its translation is CASSLAGSGDTDTQYF. The chain combines TRBV28 with TRBJ2-3, with 8 bases that match TRBD2. The CDR3 is 16 residues long. V shed 2 bases, J shed 2 bases, and the junction held 6 bases outside the gene matches. Per germline, CDR1 MDHEN and CDR2 SYDVKM.

V usage is TRBV15 and J usage is TRBJ1-5; 9 positions match TRBD1. CDR3 length equals 18 residues. The junction had 14 bases not matched to a gene; V was cut back by 4 bases and J by 4 bases. CDR1 LNHNV and CDR2 YYDKDF come from the germline V gene (reference sequence). The CDR3 reads CATSTDRQGGFRNQPQHF. CDR3 in DNA: TGTGCCACCAGCACCGATCGACAGGGGGGTTTTCGGAATCAGCCCCAGCATTTT.

This clone occurred once. The chain joins TRBV10-3 to TRBJ1-4, with D possibly TRBD1 on 5 matching bases. The V end was cut by 2 bases, the J end by 5 bases, with 18 bases between. CDR3 size: 17 residues. Germline assignment: CDR1 ENHRY and CDR2 SYGVKD. The DNA of the CDR3 is TGTGCCATCAGTGAGAATCGGTCGGGACGGGAGAATGAAAAACTGTTTTTT. Translation gives CAISENRSGRENEKLFF.

The chain is built from TRBV3-1 (or the pseudogene TRBV3-2) and TRBJ1-1; D is unresolved. Between the trimmed V and J ends, which lost 2 bases and 5 bases, there was a span of 6 bases. There are 12 residues in the CDR3. CDR1 and CDR2 from the germline V gene are LGHDT and YNNKEL (reference sequence). CDR3 DNA: TGTGCCAGCAGCCAACAGATGACTGAAGCTTTCTTT. Amino acids: CASSQQMTEAFF.

The chain employs TRBV28 and TRBJ1-6; 10 bases map to TRBD1. Germline CDR1 MDHEN, CDR2 SYDVKM. J was trimmed by 10 bases and V by 6 bases; bases with no gene match: 6. This CDR3 is 14 amino acids long. The CDR3 DNA reads as TGTGCCAGCAGACCGGGACAGGGGCCCTCACCCCTCCACTTT. This encodes CASRPGQGPSPLHF.

V gene TRBV6-6 combines with J gene TRBJ2-7, with a possible D match to TRBD1 (5 bases). Germline V gives CDR1 MNHNY, CDR2 SVGAGI (reference sequence). CDR3 length: 14 residues. The germline V and J ends were trimmed by 7 bases and 0 bases, with 13 bases remaining between them. The CDR3 region is CASISQGSSYEQYF. CDR3 DNA sequence: TGTGCCAGCATTTCGCAGGGAAGCTCCTACGAGCAGTACTTC.

The rearrangement uses TRBV5-1 and TRBJ1-1; TRBD1 matches 7 bases. In germline, CDR1 is SGHRS, CDR2 YFSETQ. After removal of 2 bases from V and 4 bases from J, the junction contained 8 bases not matched to a gene. This CDR3 spans 15 amino acids. The CDR3 DNA reads as TGCGCCAGCAGCTTTATTAGGGGGCGCGGCACTGAAGCTTTCTTT. Translation: CASSFIRGRGTEAFF.

V and J are TRBV4-2 and TRBJ2-5; 8 bases match TRBD2. Germline CDR1 LGHNA, CDR2 YNFKEQ. This CDR3 region has 14 residues. The V and J ends lost 0 bases and 5 bases, in that order; junction bases with no gene match: 2. DNA for the CDR3: TGTGCCAGCAGCCAAGAACAGCGGGGGGAGACCCAGTACTTC. It yields the protein CASSQEQRGETQYF.

This chain joins TRBV4-2 and TRBJ2-7, with 8 positions matching TRBD2. CDR3 length: 15 amino acids. The trim removed 0 bases at V and 3 bases at J, leaving 4 bases unmatched. Germline loops: CDR1 LGHNA, CDR2 YNFKEQ. CDR3 DNA sequence: TGTGCCAGCAGCCAAGATAAGCTAGCGGGCTACGAGCAGTACTTC. Translation: CASSQDKLAGYEQYF.